These T cell receptor beta chains were read from a single sample in a study of cytomegalovirus exposure and HLA in healthy donors. Libraries were prepared by immunoSEQ multiplex PCR; TCRdb keeps only in-frame clonotypes and omits some of them. The table has more than 95,000 clones, 74% seen once. Input material: PBMCs. Receptors originate from a woman aged 50 to 60 in good health and CMV-seropositive. Both conserved end residues are part of each CDR3. D genes are given only for firm matches. Some rows have no size entry. The others give once, few or many, or a class for an expanded clone.

j_gene: TRBJ1-2; d_gene: NA; abundance: few; v_gene: TRBV4-1; CDR3aa: CASSQDGAQGYGYTF; CDR3nt: TGCGCCAGCAGCCAAGATGGGGCACAAGGGTATGGCTACACCTTC
j_gene: TRBJ2-1; d_gene: TRBD2; abundance: NA; v_gene: TRBV7-8; CDR3aa: CASSLGSGGKHNEQFF; CDR3nt: TGTGCCAGCAGCTTAGGGTCGGGAGGGAAACACAATGAGCAGTTCTTC
j_gene: TRBJ1-2; d_gene: TRBD1; abundance: once; v_gene: TRBV10-3; CDR3aa: CAISGAGGDYGYTF; CDR3nt: TGTGCCATCAGTGGGGCAGGGGGTGACTATGGCTACACCTTC
j_gene: TRBJ1-5; d_gene: NA; abundance: NA; v_gene: TRBV21-1; CDR3aa: CASSKASRGGYILSNQPQHF; CDR3nt: TGTGCCAGCAGCAAAGCGAGTAGGGGAGGATATATTCTTAGCAATCAGCCCCAGCATTTT
j_gene: TRBJ2-1; d_gene: TRBD1; abundance: few; v_gene: TRBV18; CDR3aa: CASSYRGEYNEQFF; CDR3nt: TGTGCCAGCTCATACAGGGGCGAGTACAATGAGCAGTTCTTC
j_gene: TRBJ1-4; d_gene: TRBD1; abundance: NA; v_gene: TRBV2; CDR3aa: CASKQGLGEEKLFF; CDR3nt: TGTGCCAGCAAACAGGGGTTAGGGGAGGAAAAACTGTTTTTT
j_gene: TRBJ1-2; d_gene: NA; abundance: NA; v_gene: TRBV11-2; CDR3aa: CASRLQGSDGYTF; CDR3nt: TGTGCCAGCAGACTTCAGGGGTCGGATGGCTACACCTTC
j_gene: TRBJ2-1; d_gene: NA; abundance: NA; v_gene: TRBV18; CDR3aa: CASSPPYRDIYNEQFF; CDR3nt: TGTGCCAGCTCACCACCGTATCGGGACATATACAATGAGCAGTTCTTC
j_gene: TRBJ1-1; d_gene: TRBD1; abundance: NA; v_gene: TRBV18; CDR3aa: CASSPTGFNEAFF; CDR3nt: TGTGCCAGCTCCCCGACAGGGTTTAATGAAGCTTTCTTT
j_gene: TRBJ2-1; d_gene: TRBD1; abundance: NA; v_gene: TRBV28; CDR3aa: CASSRDRGPYNEQFF; CDR3nt: TGTGCCAGCAGTCGGGACAGGGGTCCCTACAATGAGCAGTTCTTC
j_gene: TRBJ2-3; d_gene: NA; abundance: NA; v_gene: TRBV7-2; CDR3aa: CASSFKQDTQYF; CDR3nt: TGTGCCAGCAGTTTTAAGCAAGATACGCAGTATTTT
j_gene: TRBJ2-1; d_gene: TRBD1; abundance: NA; v_gene: TRBV29-1; CDR3aa: CSVQSGQGGEQFF; CDR3nt: TGCAGCGTTCAAAGTGGACAGGGGGGTGAGCAGTTCTTC
j_gene: TRBJ2-1; d_gene: TRBD2; abundance: NA; v_gene: TRBV9; CDR3aa: CASSAGLAGYNEQFF; CDR3nt: TGTGCCAGCAGCGCGGGACTAGCGGGGTACAATGAGCAGTTCTTC
j_gene: TRBJ2-7; d_gene: NA; abundance: few; v_gene: TRBV7-2; CDR3aa: CATKTGDNSYEQYF; CDR3nt: TGTGCCACCAAAACCGGGGACAACTCCTACGAGCAGTACTTC
j_gene: TRBJ2-5; d_gene: TRBD1; abundance: NA; v_gene: TRBV30; CDR3aa: CAWSRQGKETQYF; CDR3nt: TGTGCCTGGAGTCGACAGGGGAAAGAGACCCAGTACTTC
j_gene: TRBJ1-1; d_gene: NA; abundance: NA; v_gene: TRBV5-6; CDR3aa: CASSLRQMNTEAFF; CDR3nt: TGTGCCAGCAGCTTACGACAGATGAACACTGAAGCTTTCTTT
j_gene: TRBJ1-4; d_gene: NA; abundance: NA; v_gene: TRBV19; CDR3aa: CASNNGGAIEKLFF; CDR3nt: TGTGCCAGTAATAATGGCGGGGCAATTGAAAAACTGTTTTTT
j_gene: TRBJ2-3; d_gene: TRBD1; abundance: NA; v_gene: TRBV16; CDR3aa: CASSPQGVQDTQYF; CDR3nt: TGTGCCAGCAGCCCCCAGGGGGTGCAAGATACGCAGTATTTT
j_gene: TRBJ2-5; d_gene: NA; abundance: NA; v_gene: TRBV6-1; CDR3aa: CASSEVWQREETQYF; CDR3nt: TGTGCCAGCAGTGAAGTGTGGCAGAGGGAAGAGACCCAGTACTTC
j_gene: TRBJ2-5; d_gene: NA; abundance: NA; v_gene: TRBV5-1; CDR3aa: CASSLAQTQETQYF; CDR3nt: TGCGCCAGCAGCTTGGCACAGACCCAAGAGACCCAGTACTTC